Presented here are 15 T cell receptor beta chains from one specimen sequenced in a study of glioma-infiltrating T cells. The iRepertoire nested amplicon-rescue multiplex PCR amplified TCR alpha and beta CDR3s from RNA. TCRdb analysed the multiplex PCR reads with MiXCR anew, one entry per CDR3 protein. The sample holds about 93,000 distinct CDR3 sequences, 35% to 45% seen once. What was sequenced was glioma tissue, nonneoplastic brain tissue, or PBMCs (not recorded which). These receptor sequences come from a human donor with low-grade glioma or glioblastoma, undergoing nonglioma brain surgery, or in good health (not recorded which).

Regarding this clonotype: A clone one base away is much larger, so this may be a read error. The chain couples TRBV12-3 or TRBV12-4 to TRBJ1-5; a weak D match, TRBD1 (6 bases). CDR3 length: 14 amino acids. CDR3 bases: TGTGCCAGCAGTTTCCGGACAGACAATCGGCCCCAGCATTTT. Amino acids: CASSFRTDNRPQHF.

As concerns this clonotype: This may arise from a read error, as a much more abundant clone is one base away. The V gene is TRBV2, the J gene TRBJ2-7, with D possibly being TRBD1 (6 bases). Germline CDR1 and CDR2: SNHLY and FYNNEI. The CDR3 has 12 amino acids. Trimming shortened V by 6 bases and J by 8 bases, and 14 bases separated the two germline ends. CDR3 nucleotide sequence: TGTGCCAGCAGGGGGGCCTGGTCCAAGCAGTACTTC. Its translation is CASRGAWSKQYF.

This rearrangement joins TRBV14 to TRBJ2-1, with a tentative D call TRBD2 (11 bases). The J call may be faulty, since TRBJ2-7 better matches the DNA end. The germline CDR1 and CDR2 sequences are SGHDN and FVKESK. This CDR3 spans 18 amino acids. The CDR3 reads CASSQSGTGASGGYEQYF. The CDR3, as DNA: TGTGCCAGCAGCCAGTCCGGGACAGGGGCTAGCGGGGGGTACGAGCAGTACTTC.

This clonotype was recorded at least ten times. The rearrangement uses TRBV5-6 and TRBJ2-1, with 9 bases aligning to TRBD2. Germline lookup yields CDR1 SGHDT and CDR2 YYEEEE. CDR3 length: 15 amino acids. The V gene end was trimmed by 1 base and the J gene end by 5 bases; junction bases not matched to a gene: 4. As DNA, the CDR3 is TGTGCCAGCAGCTTGCGCGGGGGGGGGGACAATGAGCAGTTCTTC. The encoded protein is CASSLRGGGDNEQFF. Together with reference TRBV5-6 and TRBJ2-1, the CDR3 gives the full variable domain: DAGVTQSPTHLIKTRGQQVTLRCSPKSGHDTVSWYQQALGQGPQFIFQYYEEEERQRGNFPDRFSGHQFPNYSSELNVNALLLGDSALYLCASSLRGGGDNEQFFGPGTRLTVL.

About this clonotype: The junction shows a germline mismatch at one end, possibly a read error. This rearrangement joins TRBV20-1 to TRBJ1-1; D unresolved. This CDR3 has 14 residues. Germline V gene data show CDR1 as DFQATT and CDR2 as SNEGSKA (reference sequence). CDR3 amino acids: CSASNLLGNTKAVF. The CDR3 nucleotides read TGCAGTGCTAGCAACCTATTGGGCAACACTAAAGCTGTCTTT.

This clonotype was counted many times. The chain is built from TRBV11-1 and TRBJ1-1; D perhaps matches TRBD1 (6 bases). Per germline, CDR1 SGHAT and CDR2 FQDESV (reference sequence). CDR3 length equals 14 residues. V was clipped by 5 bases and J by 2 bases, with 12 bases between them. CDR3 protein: CASSPDRLNTEAFF. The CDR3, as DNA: TGTGCCAGCAGCCCGGACAGACTAAACACTGAAGCTTTCTTT.

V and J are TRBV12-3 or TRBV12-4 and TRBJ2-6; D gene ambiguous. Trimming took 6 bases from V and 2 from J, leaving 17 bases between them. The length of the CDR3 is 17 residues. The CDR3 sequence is CASRSLVDPPGANVLTF. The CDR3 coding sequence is TGTGCCAGCAGGAGTTTAGTGGACCCCCCTGGGGCCAACGTCCTGACTTTC.

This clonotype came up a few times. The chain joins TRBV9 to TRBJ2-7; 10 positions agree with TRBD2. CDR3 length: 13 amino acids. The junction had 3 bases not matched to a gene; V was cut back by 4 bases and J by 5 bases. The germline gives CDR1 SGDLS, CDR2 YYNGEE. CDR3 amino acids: CASSTSGAHEQYF. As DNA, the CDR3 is TGTGCCAGCAGCACTAGCGGGGCCCACGAGCAGTACTTC.

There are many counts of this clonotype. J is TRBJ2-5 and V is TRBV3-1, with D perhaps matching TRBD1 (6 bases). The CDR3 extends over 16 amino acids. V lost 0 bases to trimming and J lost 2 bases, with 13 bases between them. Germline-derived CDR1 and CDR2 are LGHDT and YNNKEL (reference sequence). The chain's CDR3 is CASSQERTTGQETQYF. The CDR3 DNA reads TGTGCCAGCAGCCAAGAGAGGACGACAGGACAAGAGACCCAGTACTTC.

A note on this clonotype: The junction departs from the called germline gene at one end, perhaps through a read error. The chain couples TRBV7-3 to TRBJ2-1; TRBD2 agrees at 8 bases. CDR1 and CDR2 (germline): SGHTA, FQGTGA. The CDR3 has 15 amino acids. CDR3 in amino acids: CASSPGTRGYNEQFF. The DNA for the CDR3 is TGCGCCAGCAGCCCGGGGACTAGGGGCTACAATGAGCAGTTCTTC.

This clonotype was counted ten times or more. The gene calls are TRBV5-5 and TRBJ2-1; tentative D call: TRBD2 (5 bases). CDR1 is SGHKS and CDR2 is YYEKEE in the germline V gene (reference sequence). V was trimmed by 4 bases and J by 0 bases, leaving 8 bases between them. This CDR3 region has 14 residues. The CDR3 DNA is TGTGCCAGCAGCCGGGGTATCTCCTACAATGAGCAGTTCTTC. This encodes CASSRGISYNEQFF.

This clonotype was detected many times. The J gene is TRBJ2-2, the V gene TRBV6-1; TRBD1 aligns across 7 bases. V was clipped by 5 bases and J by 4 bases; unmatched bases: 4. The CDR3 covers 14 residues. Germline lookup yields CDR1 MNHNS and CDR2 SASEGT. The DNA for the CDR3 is TGTGCCAGCAGTCCACGACAGGGCACCGGGGAGCTGTTTTTT. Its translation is CASSPRQGTGELFF.

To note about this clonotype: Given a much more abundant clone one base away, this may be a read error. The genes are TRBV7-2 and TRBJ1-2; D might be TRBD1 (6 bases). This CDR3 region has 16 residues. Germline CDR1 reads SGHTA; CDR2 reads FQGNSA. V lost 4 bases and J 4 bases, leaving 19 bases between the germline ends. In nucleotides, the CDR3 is TGTGCCAGCAGCTCCCTTGCCGACAGGAAGGCCTATGGCTACACCTTC. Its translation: CASSSLADRKAYGYTF.

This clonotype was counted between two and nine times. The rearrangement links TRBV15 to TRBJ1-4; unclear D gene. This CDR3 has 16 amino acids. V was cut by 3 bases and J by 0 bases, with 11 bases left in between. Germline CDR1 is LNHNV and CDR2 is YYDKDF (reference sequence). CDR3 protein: CATSSDSTATNEKLFF. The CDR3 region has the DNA TGTGCCACCAGCAGTGATAGCACAGCAACTAATGAAAAACTGTTTTTT.

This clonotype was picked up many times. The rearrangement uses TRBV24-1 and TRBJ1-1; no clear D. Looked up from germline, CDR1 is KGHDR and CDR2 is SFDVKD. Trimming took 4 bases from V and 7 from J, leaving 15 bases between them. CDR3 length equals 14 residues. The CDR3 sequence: CATSDPTRSVEAFF. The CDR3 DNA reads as TGTGCCACCAGTGACCCCACCAGATCAGTTGAAGCTTTCTTT.